This TCR beta chain was recorded in a study of cytomegalovirus exposure and HLA in healthy donors. V was clipped by 9 bases and J by 0 bases, with 15 bases between them. The germline CDR1 and CDR2 sequences are WNHNN and SYGVQD (reference sequence). CDR3 length: 15 residues. With 60 Vbeta and 13 Jbeta primers, the PCR was carried out. Clones were sequenced by immunoSEQ multiplex PCR, and TCRdb holds only the in-frame ones, with some missing. The repertoire includes under 200,000 clones, roughly two thirds of them detected once, and around 3% sits in the top ten. Turning to this clone: Its antigen is undetermined.

Study conclusions and caveats: Most TCR beta V segments were productive about 87% or about 30% of the time in an earlier analysis. As was reported, the HLA-A and HLA-B alleles of most subjects were accurately predicted from TCR beta sequences.

The sequence was collected from a woman aged 40 to 50 in good health and CMV-seropositive. This rearrangement joins TRBV10-1 to TRBJ2-1; D may be TRBD1 (5 bases). The sequencing input was PBMCs. CDR3 nucleotides: TGCGCCAGTGAGGTGGGGCGGAGCTCCTACAATGAGCAGTTCTTC. It is translated as CASEVGRSSYNEQFF.